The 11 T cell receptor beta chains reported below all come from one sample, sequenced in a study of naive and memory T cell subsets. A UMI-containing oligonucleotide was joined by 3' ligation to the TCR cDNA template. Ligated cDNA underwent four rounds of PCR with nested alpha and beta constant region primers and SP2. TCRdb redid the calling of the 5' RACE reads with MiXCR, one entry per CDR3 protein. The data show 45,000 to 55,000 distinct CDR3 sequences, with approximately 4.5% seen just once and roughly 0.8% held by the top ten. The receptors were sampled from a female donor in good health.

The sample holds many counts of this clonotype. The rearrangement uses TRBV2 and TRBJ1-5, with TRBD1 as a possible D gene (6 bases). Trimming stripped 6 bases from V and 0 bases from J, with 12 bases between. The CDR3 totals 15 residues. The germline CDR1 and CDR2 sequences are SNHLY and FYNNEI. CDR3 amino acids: CASRAGHNSNQPQHF. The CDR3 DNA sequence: TGTGCCAGCAGGGCGGGACACAATAGCAATCAGCCCCAGCATTTT.

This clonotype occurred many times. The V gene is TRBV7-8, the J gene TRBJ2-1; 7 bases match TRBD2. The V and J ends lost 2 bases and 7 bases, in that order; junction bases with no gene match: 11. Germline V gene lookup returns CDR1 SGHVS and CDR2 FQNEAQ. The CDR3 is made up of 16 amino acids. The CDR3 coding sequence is TGTGCCAGCAGCTTATTTTCGGCGGGAGTAGGGAATGAGCAGTTCTTC. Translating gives CASSLFSAGVGNEQFF.

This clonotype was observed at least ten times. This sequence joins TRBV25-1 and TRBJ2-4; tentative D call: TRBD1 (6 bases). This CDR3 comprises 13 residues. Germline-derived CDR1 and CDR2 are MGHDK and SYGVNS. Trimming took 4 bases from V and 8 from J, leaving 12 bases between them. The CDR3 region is CASSVQGVDIQYF. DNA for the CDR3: TGTGCCAGCAGTGTACAGGGTGTAGACATTCAGTACTTC. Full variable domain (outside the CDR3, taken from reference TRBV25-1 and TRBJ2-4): EADIYQTPRYLVIGTGKKITLECSQTMGHDKMYWYQQDPGMELHLIHYSYGVNSTEKGDLSSESTVSRIRTEHFPLTLESARPSHTSQYLCASSVQGVDIQYFGAGTRLSVL.

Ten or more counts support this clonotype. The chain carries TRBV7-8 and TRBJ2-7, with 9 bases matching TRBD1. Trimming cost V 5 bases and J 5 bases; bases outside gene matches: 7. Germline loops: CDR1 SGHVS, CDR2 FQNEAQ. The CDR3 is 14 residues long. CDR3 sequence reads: CASSLRQGGNEQYF. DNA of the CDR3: TGTGCCAGCAGCCTAAGACAGGGGGGCAACGAGCAGTACTTC.

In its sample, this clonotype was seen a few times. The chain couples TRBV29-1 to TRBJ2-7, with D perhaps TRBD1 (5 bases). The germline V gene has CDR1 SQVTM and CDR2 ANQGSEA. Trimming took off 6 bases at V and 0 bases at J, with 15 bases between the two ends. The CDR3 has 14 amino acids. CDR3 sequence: CSVSGHPSSYEQYF. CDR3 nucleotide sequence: TGCAGCGTGTCCGGACACCCGAGCTCCTACGAGCAGTACTTC.

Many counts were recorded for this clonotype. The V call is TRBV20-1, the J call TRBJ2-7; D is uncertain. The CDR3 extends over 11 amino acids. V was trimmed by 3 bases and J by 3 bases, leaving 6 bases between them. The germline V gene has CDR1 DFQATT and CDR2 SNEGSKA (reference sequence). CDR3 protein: CSASQNYEQYF. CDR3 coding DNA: TGCAGTGCTAGCCAGAACTACGAGCAGTACTTC.

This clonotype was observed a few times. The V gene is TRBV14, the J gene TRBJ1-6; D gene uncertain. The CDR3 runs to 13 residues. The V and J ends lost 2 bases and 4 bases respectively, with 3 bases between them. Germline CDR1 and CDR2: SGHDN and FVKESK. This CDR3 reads CASSQQYNSPLHF. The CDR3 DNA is TGTGCCAGCAGCCAACAGTATAATTCACCCCTCCACTTT.

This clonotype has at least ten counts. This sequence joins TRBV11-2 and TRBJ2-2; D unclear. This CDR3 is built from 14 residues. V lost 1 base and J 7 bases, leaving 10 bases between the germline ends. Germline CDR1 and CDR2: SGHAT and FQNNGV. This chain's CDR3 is CASSLGARRGELFF. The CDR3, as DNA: TGTGCCAGCAGCTTAGGGGCCCGCCGCGGGGAGCTGTTTTTT.

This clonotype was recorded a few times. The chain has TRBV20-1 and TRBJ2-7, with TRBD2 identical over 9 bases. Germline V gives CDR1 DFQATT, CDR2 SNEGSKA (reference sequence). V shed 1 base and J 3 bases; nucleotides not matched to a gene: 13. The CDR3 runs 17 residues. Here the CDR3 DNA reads TGCAGTGCTAGAGTTCTGCTTGGGACTAGCACCGACTACGAGCAGTACTTC. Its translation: CSARVLLGTSTDYEQYF.

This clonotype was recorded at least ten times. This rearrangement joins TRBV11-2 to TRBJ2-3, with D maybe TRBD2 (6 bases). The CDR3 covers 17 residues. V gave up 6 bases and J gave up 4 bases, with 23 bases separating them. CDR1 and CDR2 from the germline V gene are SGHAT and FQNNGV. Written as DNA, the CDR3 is TGTGCCAGCAGTCCGGGACGGAGGGGAGTTGCTGCAGATACGCAGTATTTT. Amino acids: CASSPGRRGVAADTQYF.

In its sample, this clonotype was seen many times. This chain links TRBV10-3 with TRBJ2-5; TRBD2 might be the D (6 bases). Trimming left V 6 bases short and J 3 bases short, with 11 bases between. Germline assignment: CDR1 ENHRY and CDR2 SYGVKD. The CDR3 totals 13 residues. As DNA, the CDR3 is TGTGCCATCAGGGGGGACTTAGAAGAGACCCAGTACTTC. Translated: CAIRGDLEETQYF.